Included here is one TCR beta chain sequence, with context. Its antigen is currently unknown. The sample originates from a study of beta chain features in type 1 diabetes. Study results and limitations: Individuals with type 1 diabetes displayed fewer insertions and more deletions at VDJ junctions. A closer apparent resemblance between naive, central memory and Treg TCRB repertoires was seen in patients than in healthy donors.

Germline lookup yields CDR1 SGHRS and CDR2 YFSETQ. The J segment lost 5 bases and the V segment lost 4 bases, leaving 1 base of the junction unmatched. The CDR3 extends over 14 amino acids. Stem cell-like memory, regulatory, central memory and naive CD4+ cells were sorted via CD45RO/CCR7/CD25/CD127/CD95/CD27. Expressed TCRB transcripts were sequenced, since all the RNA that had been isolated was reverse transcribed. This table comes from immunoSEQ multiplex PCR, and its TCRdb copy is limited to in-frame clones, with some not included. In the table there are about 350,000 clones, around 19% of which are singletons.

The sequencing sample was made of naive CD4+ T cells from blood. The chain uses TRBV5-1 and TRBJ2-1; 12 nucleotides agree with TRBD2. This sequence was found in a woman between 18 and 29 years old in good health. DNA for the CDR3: TGCGCCAGCAGCCGGACTAGCGGGAACAATGAGCAGTTCTTC. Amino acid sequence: CASSRTSGNNEQFF.